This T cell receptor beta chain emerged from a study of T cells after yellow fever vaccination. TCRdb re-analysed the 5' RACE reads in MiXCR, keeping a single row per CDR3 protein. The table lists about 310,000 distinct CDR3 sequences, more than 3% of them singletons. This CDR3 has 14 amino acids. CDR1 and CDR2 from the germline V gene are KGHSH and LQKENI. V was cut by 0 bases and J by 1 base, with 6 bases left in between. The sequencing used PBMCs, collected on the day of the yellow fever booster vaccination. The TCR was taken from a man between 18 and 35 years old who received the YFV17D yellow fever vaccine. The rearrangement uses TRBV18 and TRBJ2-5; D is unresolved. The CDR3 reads CASSPPRPQETQYF. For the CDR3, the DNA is TGTGCCAGCTCACCACCGAGACCCCAAGAGACCCAGTACTTC.